The present T cell receptor beta chain was sequenced within a study of preoperative IRX-2 immunotherapy in early breast cancer. Germline V CDR1 and CDR2: LNHDA, SQIVND (reference sequence). Between the trimmed V and J ends, which lost 7 bases and 8 bases, there was a span of 15 bases. CDR3 length equals 13 residues. Method: immunoSEQ multiplex PCR; TCRdb's copy keeps in-frame clones and lacks some. The table has approximately 100,000 clones, approximately 90% seen once. Treatment in this sample: preoperative locoregional IRX-2 cytokine immunotherapy. Samples came from a phase Ib trial of preoperative locoregional IRX-2 cytokine immunotherapy.

Sequenced material: tumor tissue, taken after IRX-2 immunotherapy. The sequence was collected from a human donor with breast cancer. The chain links TRBV19 to TRBJ2-1; unclear D gene. The CDR3 is CASIGQVIHEQFF. The CDR3 nucleotides are TGTGCCAGTATAGGCCAAGTGATCCATGAGCAGTTCTTC.